A selection of T cell receptor beta chains follows, all from one sample in a study of vaccination effects on CD4 cells after COVID-19. These receptors have no identified antigens. Data came from immunoSEQ multiplex PCR; TCRdb stores just in-frame clones and leaves some out. The sample has 55,000 to 70,000 clones; roughly 79% are singletons. This specimen consisted of CD4+ T cells from PBMCs cultured with HCoV-229E spike peptides, obtained before COVID-19 vaccination. Receptors were obtained from a human donor who received a COVID-19 vaccine. Each CDR3 is given with its conserved first and last residue. The order of the fields is V gene, clone size, J gene, D gene, CDR3 DNA, CDR3 protein. The D gene is left open where the match is weak. The size field is filled for only some rows; it gives once, few, many or a size class.

TRBV12-3/TRBV12-4	NA	TRBJ2-5	NA	TGTGCCAGCAGTTACCAAGAGACCCAGTACTTC	CASSYQETQYF
TRBV5-1	NA	TRBJ2-3	TRBD2	TGCGCCAGCTGCTGGGGAGGGTTCGGCACAGATACGCAGTATTTT	CASCWGGFGTDTQYF
TRBV6-5	NA	TRBJ1-1	NA	TGTGCCAGCAGCCATCCCCCCCCAGGTACTGAAGCTTTCTTT	CASSHPPPGTEAFF
TRBV5-1	once	TRBJ1-2	NA	TGCGCCAGCAGCTTGGTTGGGCCAGACTATGGCTACACCTTC	CASSLVGPDYGYTF
TRBV27	once	TRBJ2-1	NA	TGTGCCAGCACCTCAAGGGACGGAAAGAGTAATGAGCAGTTCTTC	CASTSRDGKSNEQFF
TRBV28	NA	TRBJ2-5	NA	TGTGCCAGCAGATGGGCAGGGGGGAAAGAGACCCAGTACTTC	CASRWAGGKETQYF
TRBV14	NA	TRBJ1-1	TRBD1	TGTGCCAGCAGCCAAAGAGACAGGGCGTCTTCTGAAGCTTTCTTT	CASSQRDRASSEAFF
TRBV5-4	NA	TRBJ2-5	NA	TGTGCCAGAGGGGTGAGGGGGGAAGAGACCCAGTACTTC	CARGVRGEETQYF
TRBV5-4	NA	TRBJ2-5	NA	TGTGCCAGCAGCTTGGTCCCTTTATACCAAGAGACCCAGTACTTC	CASSLVPLYQETQYF
TRBV9	once	TRBJ2-1	NA	TGTGCCAGCAGCGCACCCCGGGGGCGGGGCACGAATGAGCAGTTCTTC	CASSAPRGRGTNEQFF
TRBV7-7	once	TRBJ2-5	TRBD1	TGTGCCAGCAGCACTGGACCAGGGGGAGAGACCCAGTACTTC	CASSTGPGGETQYF
TRBV6-5	few	TRBJ2-1	TRBD1	TGTGCCAGCAGTCGGACAGGTGGTTGGTACAATGAGCAGTTCTTC	CASSRTGGWYNEQFF
TRBV10-3	NA	TRBJ1-1	TRBD1	TGTGCCATCAGTAAGGGGGCACCAATGAACACTGAAGCTTTCTTT	CAISKGAPMNTEAFF
TRBV11-2	NA	TRBJ2-5	NA	TGTGCCAGCAAACAAAGGAACAACCAAGAGACCCAGTACTTC	CASKQRNNQETQYF
TRBV29-1	NA	TRBJ1-1	NA	TGCAGCGTCACCGGGCTCGGTATGAACACTGAAGCTTTCTTT	CSVTGLGMNTEAFF
TRBV7-2	NA	TRBJ2-3	NA	TGTGCCAGCAGACGGGACTCTACGCTTTATACGCAGTATTTT	CASRRDSTLYTQYF
TRBV5-6	NA	TRBJ1-2	NA	TGTGCCAGCAGCTTGGGGCTTAACTATGGCTACACCTTC	CASSLGLNYGYTF
TRBV18	NA	TRBJ1-1	NA	TGTGCCAGCTCACCTTTGGACACGAACACTGAAGCTTTCTTT	CASSPLDTNTEAFF
TRBV2	NA	TRBJ2-1	NA	TGTGCCAGCAGTTTAATAGGAGAGCAGTTCTTC	CASSLIGEQFF
TRBV5-4	NA	TRBJ1-1	NA	TGTGCCAGCAGCTTGTTATTTTCCTCGAACACTGAAGCTTTCTTT	CASSLLFSSNTEAFF
TRBV18	NA	TRBJ1-2	NA	TGTGCCAGCTCACCCGATATAGAGAATGGCTACACCTTC	CASSPDIENGYTF
TRBV7-9	few	TRBJ2-2	NA	TGTGCCAGCAGCTTAGCCGGGGAGCTGTTTTTT	CASSLAGELFF
TRBV4-2	NA	TRBJ2-5	TRBD1	TGTGCCAGCAGCCAAGGATACAGGGACAGGACCCAGTACTTC	CASSQGYRDRTQYF
TRBV24-1	NA	TRBJ2-3	NA	TGTGCCACCATGGACCCCTCAGTCACAGATACGCAGTATTTT	CATMDPSVTDTQYF
TRBV5-1	NA	TRBJ2-2	TRBD1	TGCGCCAGCAGCTTGCGACAGGGTAACACCGGGGAGCTGTTTTTT	CASSLRQGNTGELFF
TRBV4-1	few	TRBJ1-2	NA	TGCGCCAGCAGACAAGCCGGAGTTGGCTATGGCTACACCTTC	CASRQAGVGYGYTF
TRBV18	NA	TRBJ1-3	NA	TGTGCCAGCTCACATTCACTGTTCTCTGGAAACACCATATATTTT	CASSHSLFSGNTIYF
TRBV5-4	NA	TRBJ2-2	TRBD2	TGTGCCAGCAGCCCTACCACGTACGCGGGGGGTCGCGGGGAGCTGTTTTTT	CASSPTTYAGGRGELFF
TRBV5-6	NA	TRBJ2-2	NA	TGTGCCAGCAGCTTCTATTTCCCCGGGGAGCTGTTTTTT	CASSFYFPGELFF
TRBV7-2	NA	TRBJ2-1	TRBD1	TGTGCCAGCAGCTTAGGGGGGACAGAAGGGTATGAGCAGTTCTTC	CASSLGGTEGYEQFF
TRBV7-3	NA	TRBJ2-2	TRBD1	TGTGCCAGCAGCGCGACAGGGGGGTATTACACCGGGGAGCTGTTTTTT	CASSATGGYYTGELFF
TRBV6-5	NA	TRBJ1-2	NA	TGTGCCAGCAGTCCAAAAAAGGGGGGGGGCTACACCTTC	CASSPKKGGGYTF
TRBV3-1/TRBV3-2	NA	TRBJ2-5	TRBD2	TGTGCCAGCAGTTTATCCAGCGGGGAGTACCAAGAGACCCAGTACTTC	CASSLSSGEYQETQYF
TRBV6-5	NA	TRBJ1-1	NA	TGTGCCAGCAGTTACTCGATGGCAGCGAACACTGAAGCTTTCTTT	CASSYSMAANTEAFF
TRBV23-1	NA	TRBJ1-1	NA	TGCGCCAGATTGGGGGGAGGCACTGAAGCTTTCTTT	CARLGGGTEAFF
TRBV19	NA	TRBJ2-3	TRBD2	TGTGCCAGTAGTACTGGACTAGTGAGCACAGATACGCAGTATTTT	CASSTGLVSTDTQYF
TRBV11-2	NA	TRBJ2-3	NA	TGTGCCAGCAGCTTATCTTTCCAGGGGTACTATTCGTATTTT	CASSLSFQGYYSYF
TRBV7-2	NA	TRBJ1-4	TRBD1	TGTGCCAGCAGCCCCGGGACAGGGACACGGAAACTGTTTTTT	CASSPGTGTRKLFF
TRBV29-1	NA	TRBJ1-3	NA	TGCAGCGCCACCATGGACAGCTCTGGAAACACCATATATTTT	CSATMDSSGNTIYF
TRBV28	NA	TRBJ2-5	TRBD2	TGTGCCAGCAGTTTTCAACGGGGGGGCCGGACGGAGACCCAGTACTTC	CASSFQRGGRTETQYF
TRBV10-3	NA	TRBJ1-5	NA	TGTGCCATCAGTGAGTCGGATAGGGGTAAGAATCAGCCCCAGCATTTT	CAISESDRGKNQPQHF
TRBV9	once	TRBJ2-4	NA	TGTGCCAGCGCGGAAGGGATAGCCAAAAACATTCAGTACTTC	CASAEGIAKNIQYF
TRBV3-1/TRBV3-2	NA	TRBJ1-5	NA	TGTGCCAGCAGCCAAGGGGACCTCCGCTGGCCCCAGCATTTT	CASSQGDLRWPQHF
TRBV10-3	NA	TRBJ2-6	TRBD1	TGTGCCATCAGCCCGACAGGGGCTGGGGCCAACGTCCTGACTTTC	CAISPTGAGANVLTF
TRBV5-6	few	TRBJ2-1	TRBD2	TGTGCCAGCAGACTAGGACTAGCGGGGGGCAATGAGCAGTTCTTC	CASRLGLAGGNEQFF
TRBV28	NA	TRBJ1-2	NA	TGTGCCAGCGGCGGGGGTCGGTATGGCTACACCTTC	CASGGGRYGYTF
TRBV10-3	NA	TRBJ2-5	NA	TGTGCCATCAGTGAGTCGTGGGAGACCCAGTACTTC	CAISESWETQYF
TRBV7-2	NA	TRBJ2-2	NA	TGTGCCAGCAGCTTAGCGCGCCGTTGGCCCGGGGAGCTGTTTTTT	CASSLARRWPGELFF
TRBV27	NA	TRBJ1-5	NA	TGTGCCAGCAGTCCTGGTTCGGGTAATCAGCCCCAGCATTTT	CASSPGSGNQPQHF
TRBV5-6	NA	TRBJ1-5	NA	TGTGCCAGCAGCTTGGCAGGACAAAATCAGCCCCAGCATTTT	CASSLAGQNQPQHF
TRBV6-1	NA	TRBJ1-4	TRBD1	TGTGCCAGCAGTGACCCGGGACAGGGAGCGACTAATGAAAAACTGTTTTTT	CASSDPGQGATNEKLFF
TRBV19	few	TRBJ1-5	NA	TGTGCCAGTAGTGGGGCCCTTCTCCAGCATTTT	CASSGALLQHF
TRBV20-1	NA	TRBJ2-3	TRBD2	TGCAGTGCTAGTATTTTTAGCGGGTCAACAGATACGCAGTATTTT	CSASIFSGSTDTQYF
TRBV28	NA	TRBJ2-2	NA	TGTGCCAGCAGGGTCACCGGGGAGCTGTTTTTT	CASRVTGELFF
TRBV4-2	NA	TRBJ1-5	TRBD1	TGTGCCAGCAGCCAACAAGAGGCTGGGACAGCTAATCAGCCCCAGCATTTT	CASSQQEAGTANQPQHF
TRBV6-2/TRBV6-3	NA	TRBJ2-5	NA	TGTGCCAGCAGTTACACCTACCGACAAGAGACCCAGTACTTC	CASSYTYRQETQYF
TRBV6-5	NA	TRBJ2-3	TRBD2	TGTGCCAGCAGTTTGACTAGCGGGGGGGACACAGATACGCAGTATTTT	CASSLTSGGDTDTQYF
TRBV6-5	NA	TRBJ2-1	NA	TGTGCCAGCAGTTACTCGCTCTTCGGGTCCCATGAGCAGTTCTTC	CASSYSLFGSHEQFF